This TCR beta chain was documented in a study of cytomegalovirus exposure and HLA in healthy donors. Deletions cut 5 bases from V and 4 bases from J, with 18 bases between. Looked up from germline, CDR1 is SNHLY and CDR2 is FYNNEI. The CDR3 is 16 amino acids. 13 Jbeta primers and 60 Vbeta primers were used for the PCR. The data were produced by immunoSEQ multiplex PCR, yet TCRdb's version contains in-frame clones alone and is incomplete. The repertoire holds about 120,000 clones, with 80% as singletons. V is TRBV2 and J is TRBJ1-5; D perhaps matches TRBD1 (6 bases). Sample: PBMCs. This receptor was taken from a female donor in good health and CMV-seropositive. DNA for the CDR3: TGTGCCAGCAGTAACCCCACAGGGAGTGGAAATCAGCCCCAGCATTTT. This gives the protein CASSNPTGSGNQPQHF.